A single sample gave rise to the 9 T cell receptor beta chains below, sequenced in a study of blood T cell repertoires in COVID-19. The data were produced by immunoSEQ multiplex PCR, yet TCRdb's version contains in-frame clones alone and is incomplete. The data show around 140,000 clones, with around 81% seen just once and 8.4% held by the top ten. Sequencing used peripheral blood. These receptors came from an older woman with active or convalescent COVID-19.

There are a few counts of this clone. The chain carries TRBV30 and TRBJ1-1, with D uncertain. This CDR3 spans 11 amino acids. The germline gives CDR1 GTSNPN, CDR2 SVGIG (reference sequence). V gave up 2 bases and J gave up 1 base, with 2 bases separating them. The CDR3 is CAWSRNTEAFF. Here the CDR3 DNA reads TGTGCCTGGAGTCGGAACACTGAAGCTTTCTTT.

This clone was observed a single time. CDR3 nucleotide sequence: TGTGCCAGCAGCGTAGCTAGGGGGACTGAAGCTTTCTTT. Its protein product is CASSVARGTEAFF. The chain is built from TRBV9 and TRBJ1-1, with D possibly matching TRBD1 (6 bases). There are 13 residues in the CDR3. Trimming took 0 bases from V and 5 from J, leaving 8 bases between them. From germline, CDR1 is SGDLS and CDR2 YYNGEE.

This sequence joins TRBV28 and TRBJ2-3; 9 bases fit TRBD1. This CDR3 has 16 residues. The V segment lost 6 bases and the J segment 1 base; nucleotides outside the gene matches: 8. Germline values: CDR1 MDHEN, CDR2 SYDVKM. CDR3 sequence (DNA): TGTGCCAGCAGACGCGAGACAGGGGGGGGCACAGATACGCAGTATTTT. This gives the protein CASRRETGGGTDTQYF.

The CDR3 coding sequence is TGCGCCAGCAGCCGGGCTAGCGGCAGCTCCTACGAGCAGTACTTC. Translated: CASSRASGSSYEQYF. This chain joins TRBV4-3 and TRBJ2-7, with 7 positions matching TRBD2. Trimming cost V 4 bases and J 0 bases; bases outside gene matches: 6. The CDR3 extends over 15 amino acids. Germline V gene data show CDR1 as LGHNA and CDR2 as YSLEER.

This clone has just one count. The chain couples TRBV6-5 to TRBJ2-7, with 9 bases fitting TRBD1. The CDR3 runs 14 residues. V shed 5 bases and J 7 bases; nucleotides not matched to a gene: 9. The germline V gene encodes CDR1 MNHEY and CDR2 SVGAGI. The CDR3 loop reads CASSRGQGNGEQYF. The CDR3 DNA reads TGTGCCAGCAGTCGTGGACAGGGGAACGGGGAGCAGTACTTC.

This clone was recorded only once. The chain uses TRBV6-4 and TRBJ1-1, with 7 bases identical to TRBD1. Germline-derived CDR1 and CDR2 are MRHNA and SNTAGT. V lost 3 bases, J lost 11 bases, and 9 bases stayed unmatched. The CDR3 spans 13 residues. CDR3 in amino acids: CASSESGRGSAFF. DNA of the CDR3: TGTGCCAGCAGTGAATCAGGCAGGGGGTCTGCTTTCTTT.

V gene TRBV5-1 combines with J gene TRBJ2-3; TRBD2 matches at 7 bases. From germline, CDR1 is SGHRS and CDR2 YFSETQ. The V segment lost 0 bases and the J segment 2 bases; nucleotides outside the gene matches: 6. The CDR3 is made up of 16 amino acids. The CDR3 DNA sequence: TGCGCCAGCAGCTTGGGAGTGCGGGGGAACACAGATACGCAGTATTTT. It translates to CASSLGVRGNTDTQYF.

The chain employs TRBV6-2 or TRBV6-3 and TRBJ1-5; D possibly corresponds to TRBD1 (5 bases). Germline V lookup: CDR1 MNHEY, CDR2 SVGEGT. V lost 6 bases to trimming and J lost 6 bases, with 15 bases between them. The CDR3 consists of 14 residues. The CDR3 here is CASSPTGITQPQHF. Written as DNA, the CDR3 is TGTGCCAGCAGCCCCACAGGTATCACTCAGCCCCAGCATTTT.

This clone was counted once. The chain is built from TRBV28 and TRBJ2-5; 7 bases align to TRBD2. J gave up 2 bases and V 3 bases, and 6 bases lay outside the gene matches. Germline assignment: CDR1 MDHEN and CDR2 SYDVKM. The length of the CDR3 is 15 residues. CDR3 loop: CASSLNGGVQETQYF. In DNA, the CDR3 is TGTGCCAGCAGTTTGAATGGGGGGGTTCAAGAGACCCAGTACTTC.